This T cell receptor beta chain stems from a study of cytomegalovirus exposure and HLA in healthy donors. The PCR used 60 Vbeta and 13 Jbeta primers. The table came from immunoSEQ multiplex PCR; TCRdb's copy has only in-frame clones and leaves some out. The sample consists of approximately 150,000 clones, 82% of them appearing once. The CDR3 loop spans 14 amino acids. Looked up from germline, CDR1 is SGHTA and CDR2 is FQGNSA. Between the trimmed V and J ends, which lost 5 bases and 6 bases, there was a span of 14 bases. V usage is TRBV7-2 and J usage is TRBJ2-1; TRBD2 is a possible D gene (5 bases). The receptor was isolated from a male donor in good health and CMV-seronegative. The sequencing input was PBMCs. Here the CDR3 reads CASSLGLNSNEQFF. CDR3 in DNA: TGTGCCAGCAGCCTCGGACTGAATTCCAATGAGCAGTTCTTC.